This T cell receptor beta chain was sequenced in a study of naive and memory T cell subsets. This clonotype was recorded a few times. The CDR3 extends over 12 amino acids. Per the germline V gene, CDR1 is MNHEY and CDR2 is SVGAGI. The V segment lost 6 bases and the J segment 7 bases; nucleotides outside the gene matches: 2. The beta constant-region primer was an equimolar mix of two oligonucleotides covering TRBC1 and TRBC2. An oligonucleotide with the SP2 primer and a 12-nucleotide UMI was ligated to the cDNA 3' end. TCRdb called the UMI-ligation and nested PCR reads again in MiXCR, with one record for every CDR3 protein. Among some 150,000 distinct CDR3 sequences listed, 17% were seen once.

The sequence was obtained from a human donor in good health. This chain uses TRBV6-5 with TRBJ2-5; 10 bases are shared with TRBD2. The source material was naive CD4+ T cells from blood. CDR3 nucleotides: TGTGCCAGCAGCCGGACTAGCGGGACCCAGTACTTC. It is translated as CASSRTSGTQYF.